Below, one T cell receptor (beta chain) is given with its context. The sample originates from a study of T cell responses to AZD1222 COVID-19 vaccine. Sequencing used immunoSEQ multiplex PCR; TCRdb keeps in-frame clones, though not all of them. The table shows 100,000 to 150,000 clones, with 88% occurring only once. The CDR3 loop spans 15 amino acids. The V gene end was trimmed by 1 base and the J gene end by 4 bases; junction bases not matched to a gene: 3. Germline V gene sequence: CDR1 LGHDT, CDR2 YNNKEL (reference sequence). The rearrangement joins TRBV3-1 (or the pseudogene TRBV3-2) to TRBJ1-3, with 8 positions matching TRBD1. Here the sequenced sample was peripheral blood, taken 28 days after the second AZD1222 dose. The clonotype comes from an adult who received the AZD1222 COVID-19 vaccine. The CDR3 loop reads CASSQGQGSGNTIYF. The CDR3 DNA reads as TGTGCCAGCAGCCAAGGACAGGGGAGCGGAAACACCATATATTTT.